This T cell receptor (beta chain) emerged from a study of shared clonotypes between healthy human individuals (dated by TCRdb to 2020 to 2022). For the wider study: The cohort included three men and two women between 18 and 49 years of age. Per donor, three plates each were used for CD4 naive and CD4 memory, two for CD8 naive, and one for CD8 memory. To estimate repertoire size and how much clonotype sharing occurs between individuals, the study deeply sequenced the blood TCR repertoires of five healthy adults. Libraries were prepared and TCR repertoires were sequenced by different laboratories using diverse techniques, in order to increase sequencing depth and limit assay-specific biases. Each donor's leukapheresis produced roughly between about 0.9 and 9.5 billion PBMCs.

In regard to this clone: Its antigen target is currently unknown. Base qualities are not recorded, but no much larger clone differs from it by a single base.

Using the deep immunoSEQ assay, multiplex PCR amplified TCR CDR3 regions from genomic DNA. Extracted genomic DNA from each cell subset was distributed evenly across all wells of several immunoSEQ 96-well plates, and each plate was treated as a replicate. For sorted subsets, each replicate PCR was loaded with roughly 190 ng genomic DNA, equivalent to 30,000 to 35,000 T cell genomes. Purified libraries were quantified with a Qubit 3.0 fluorometer, sized on a Bioanalyzer 2100, and re-quantified with the KAPA Library Quantification kit. Every immunoSEQ 96-well plate was sequenced on a dedicated single-read 150-cycle Illumina NextSeq 550 flow cell. For the original study's pipeline: Because only junctional sequences without quality scores were contained in the immunoSEQ output, filtering matching that applied to full-length reads could not be performed. To assign V/J genes and CDR3, sequences were annotated using PyIR, a Python wrapper for IgBLAST v1.9, with IMGT germline references. Reads were filtered out if the reads had weak V/J assignments (E-value above 1e-6), no CDR3, stop codons, out-of-frame junctions, or ambiguous translated residues. V3J clonotypes were defined as sequences sharing the same inferred V gene, J gene, and CDR3 amino acid sequence. Percentage overlap between repertoires was computed as shared unique clonotypes divided by the size of the smaller repertoire. Richness of each repertoire was evaluated using RTK rarefaction, the Chao1 estimator, and Recon v2.1 estimates of unobserved clonotypes. OLGA was used to compute generation probabilities for all TCRbeta clonotypes that the gDNA method yielded from four donors. Imported from immuneACCESS, the table was reduced by TCRdb to in-frame sequences with V and J called. These copies leave out some clones; in studies compared against another copy, an unresolved V gene accounts for under half, and the cause of the remainder is not known. Clone size and V and J calls were adopted from that table, with D and trimming inferred from the DNA. This sample gives 550,000 to 600,000 clones in total; roughly 98% of them show up just once. 0.3% of the sample rests with the top ten.

The CDR3 measures 12 amino acids from cysteine to phenylalanine. The kept DNA is CDR3 alone, 36 bases in frame from the first base. As encoded in the germline V gene, CDR1 is SGHVS while CDR2 is FNYEAQ. The trim is 5 bases for V and 6 bases for J, with a gap of 11 bases between the germline ends. For the CD8 naive samples, CD45RO-negative cells were positively selected for CCR7, yielding a CD45RA+CCR7+ population from which TemRA cells were excluded. The donors were healthy, HIV-negative adults who had no recently reported acute infections or vaccinations. Only Caucasian adults living in Nashville, Tennessee, USA were represented among the donors. Blood was obtained by leukapheresis, after which PBMCs were separated by Ficoll-Histopaque density gradient centrifugation and cryopreserved in liquid nitrogen vapor phase. Analytical flow cytometry was used to check the purity and quantity of each magnetically sorted T cell population. From each sorted fraction, genomic DNA was isolated and quantified by UV absorbance on a Nanodrop 2000c.

What the authors observed across the whole study: Sampling was limited to blood, and TCR repertoires in tissue likely differ from TCR repertoires in blood. Estimated clonotype richness was generally larger for naive than for memory subsets. The genetic and exposure-history diversity represented was limited by the small number of donors. About 4.5% of naive CD4, around 4% of naive CD8, 2.3% of memory CD4, and around 0.4% of memory CD8 clonotypes were shared across four donors. Based on pairwise subsampling, the degree of clonotype sharing among donors was expected to be affected by sequencing depth. Even with the large sequencing depth, rarefaction of the sorted-subset datasets indicated that sequencing was incomplete. Higher generation probabilities were observed for clonotypes shared by all four sorted-subset donors than for non-shared clonotypes.

The sample taken for sequencing was naive CD8+ T cells sorted from blood. The cell subset or site label, as the study defines it: CD45RA+CCR7+. The sequence is built from TRBV7-6 and TRBJ2-7, with no reliable assignment of the D segment. The sequence came from a man aged 30-40 years in good health. The nucleotide sequence reads TGTGCCAGCAGCGCCCCGGGTATCGAGCAGTACTTC. Its translation reads: CASSAPGIEQYF. The entire variable domain, with the stretches around the CDR3 drawn from the reference TRBV7-6 and TRBJ2-7 proteins, is GAGVSQSPRYKVTKRGQDVALRCDPISGHVSLYWYRQALGQGPEFLTYFNYEAQQDKSGLPNDRFSAERPEGSISTLTIQRTEQRDSAMYRCASSAPGIEQYFGPGTRLTVT.